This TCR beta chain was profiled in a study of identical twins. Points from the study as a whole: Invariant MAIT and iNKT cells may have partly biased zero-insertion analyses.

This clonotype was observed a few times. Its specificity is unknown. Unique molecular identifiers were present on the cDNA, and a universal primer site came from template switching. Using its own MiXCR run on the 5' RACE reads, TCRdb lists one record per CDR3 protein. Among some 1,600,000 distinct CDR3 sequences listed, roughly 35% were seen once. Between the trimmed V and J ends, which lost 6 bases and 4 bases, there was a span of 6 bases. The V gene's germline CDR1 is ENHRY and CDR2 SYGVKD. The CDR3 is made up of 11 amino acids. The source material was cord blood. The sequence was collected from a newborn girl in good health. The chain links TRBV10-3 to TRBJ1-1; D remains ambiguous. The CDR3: CAIRSSTEAFF. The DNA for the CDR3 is TGTGCCATCAGGAGTAGCACTGAAGCTTTCTTT.